Presented here are 22 T cell receptor beta chains from one specimen sequenced in a study of early T cells in non-severe SARS-CoV-2 infection. TCRdb re-analysed the 5' RACE reads in MiXCR, keeping a single row per CDR3 protein. Among approximately 67,000 distinct CDR3 sequences, 11% were seen once, and the ten largest hold 3.5% to 4%. The source material was whole blood. Receptor source: an adult who was a healthcare worker with PCR-confirmed SARS-CoV-2 infection or an uninfected control (not recorded which).

Many counts were recorded for this clonotype. The chain uses TRBV11-2 and TRBJ1-3; 8 bases match TRBD1. The CDR3 is 16 amino acids. J gave up 2 bases and V 1 base, and 4 bases lay outside the gene matches. Germline V gene lookup returns CDR1 SGHAT and CDR2 FQNNGV. Written as DNA, the CDR3 is TGTGCCAGCAGCTTAGTCGGACAGGGCACTGGAAACACCATATATTTT. It translates to CASSLVGQGTGNTIYF.

This clonotype was counted at least ten times. The V and J genes are TRBV20-1 and TRBJ2-2; TRBD2 matches 7 bases. Germline CDR1 DFQATT, CDR2 SNEGSKA (reference sequence). This CDR3 has 15 amino acids. After removal of 5 bases from V and 7 bases from J, the junction contained 13 bases not matched to a gene. The CDR3, as DNA: TGCAGTGCTCTTACCTCGGCGGGAGCGGGCGGGGAGCTGTTTTTT. It specifies CSALTSAGAGGELFF.

This clonotype came up many times. V usage is TRBV6-2 or TRBV6-3 and J usage is TRBJ1-5, with TRBD1 matching over 7 bases. This CDR3 has 16 residues. CDR1 is MNHEY and CDR2 is SVGEGT in the germline V gene. The V gene end was trimmed by 6 bases and the J gene end by 4 bases; junction bases not matched to a gene: 12. CDR3 amino acids: CASSRSGDSTNQPQHF. CDR3 nucleotides: TGTGCCAGCAGCCGTTCAGGGGACAGTACAAATCAGCCCCAGCATTTT.

This clonotype has more than one count but fewer than ten. The chain joins TRBV7-2 to TRBJ2-7; D could derive from TRBD1 or TRBD2 (5 bases each). The CDR3 extends over 15 amino acids. Trimming cost V 0 bases and J 4 bases, with 13 bases left between them. CDR1 and CDR2 from the germline V gene are SGHTA and FQGNSA. CDR3 coding DNA: TGTGCCAGCAGCTTAGCCTCCGGGACGCAGTACGAGCAGTACTTC. Translation: CASSLASGTQYEQYF.

This clonotype came up a few times. The CDR3 sequence is CASSLSPEWFEQFF. CDR3 DNA sequence: TGTGCCAGCAGTTTAAGCCCCGAGTGGTTTGAGCAGTTCTTC. The chain recombines TRBV27 with TRBJ2-1; D remains ambiguous. The CDR3 sequence is 14 residues long. V was clipped by 2 bases and J by 9 bases, with 14 bases between them. CDR1 MNHEY and CDR2 SMNVEV come from the germline V gene (reference sequence).

This clonotype was recorded a few times. J is TRBJ2-7 and V is TRBV7-9, with D possibly TRBD1 on 5 matching bases. Germline CDR1 reads SEHNR; CDR2 reads FQNEAQ (reference sequence). V was clipped by 0 bases and J by 3 bases, with 9 bases between them. The CDR3 extends over 14 amino acids. The CDR3 sequence is CASSLAQGNYEQYF. The DNA of the CDR3 is TGTGCCAGCAGCTTAGCGCAGGGTAACTACGAGCAGTACTTC.

This clonotype occurred many times. V and J are TRBV7-4 and TRBJ2-7; D might be TRBD1 (5 bases). The CDR3 is 17 residues long. Germline lookup yields CDR1 SGHVT and CDR2 SQSDAQ. Trimming pared 5 bases from V and 0 bases from J, leaving 20 bases between. Here the CDR3 reads CASSVVPSGKSSYEQYF. The CDR3 DNA is TGTGCCAGCAGCGTCGTCCCCTCAGGGAAGAGCTCCTACGAGCAGTACTTC.

In this sample, this clonotype turned up many times. The J gene is TRBJ2-2, the V gene TRBV6-1, with 11 bases fitting TRBD1. J was trimmed by 5 bases and V by 5 bases; bases with no gene match: 7. CDR3 length: 16 amino acids. The germline CDR1 and CDR2 sequences are MNHNS and SASEGT. This CDR3 is CASSWTGGSLTGELFF. The DNA of the CDR3 is TGTGCCAGCAGTTGGACAGGGGGCTCATTGACCGGGGAGCTGTTTTTT.

This clonotype was seen only a few times. The chain is built from TRBV6-1 and TRBJ2-4; tentatively, D is TRBD2 (6 bases). The germline V gene has CDR1 MNHNS and CDR2 SASEGT. The V and J ends lost 2 bases and 15 bases respectively, with 17 bases between them. The CDR3 loop spans 13 amino acids. The DNA for the CDR3 is TGTGCCAGCAGTGAATTGGAGGGCCTTCCGGGGTACTTC. Translation: CASSELEGLPGYF.

This clonotype turned up a few times. The V gene is TRBV6-6, the J gene TRBJ2-7, with TRBD1 matching over 9 bases. CDR1 MNHNY and CDR2 SVGAGI come from the germline V gene (reference sequence). The CDR3 extends over 15 amino acids. Losses at the gene ends were 2 bases for V and 3 bases for J; bases not matched to a gene: 5. In DNA, the CDR3 is TGTGCCAGCAGTTACCCGGGACAGGGCGACTACGAGCAGTACTTC. Amino acid sequence: CASSYPGQGDYEQYF.

The chain carries TRBV2 and TRBJ1-1; 9 bases line up with TRBD1. Germline values: CDR1 SNHLY, CDR2 FYNNEI. The length of the CDR3 is 14 residues. The V segment lost 3 bases and the J segment 1 base; nucleotides outside the gene matches: 0. CDR3 coding DNA: TGTGCCAGCAGTGAGACAGGGGGGAACACTGAAGCTTTCTTT. Its protein product is CASSETGGNTEAFF. Full variable domain (rest looked up from reference TRBV2 and TRBJ1-1): EPEVTQTPSHQVTQMGQEVILRCVPISNHLYFYWYRQILGQKVEFLVSFYNNEISEKSEIFDDQFSVERPDGSNFTLKIRSTKLEDSAMYFCASSETGGNTEAFFGQGTRLTVV.

Only a few counts were recorded for this clonotype. The V gene is TRBV12-3 or TRBV12-4, the J gene TRBJ1-5; D is ambiguous. V was pared by 6 bases and J by 2 bases, with 14 bases between. This CDR3 contains 15 residues. The DNA for the CDR3 is TGTGCCAGCAGCCCTACCGACCGTGGCAATCAGCCCCAGCATTTT. Protein sequence: CASSPTDRGNQPQHF.

The chain carries TRBV29-1 and TRBJ1-3; TRBD1 matches at 8 bases. Germline V gene sequence: CDR1 SQVTM, CDR2 ANQGSEA. CDR3 size: 14 residues. Trimming cost V 3 bases and J 4 bases; bases outside gene matches: 5. The DNA of the CDR3 is TGCAGCGTTGAGAAGGGACAGGCGGGAAACACCATATATTTT. The encoded protein is CSVEKGQAGNTIYF.

This clonotype showed up many times. The chain employs TRBV10-2 and TRBJ2-2, with 11 bases matching TRBD2. After removal of 8 bases from V and 4 bases from J, the junction contained 6 bases not matched to a gene. CDR3 length equals 15 residues. Germline assignment: CDR1 WSHSY and CDR2 SAAADI. Written as DNA, the CDR3 is TGCGCCAGCGGACGCGGGACTAGCGGCACCGGGGAGCTGTTTTTT. This sequence encodes CASGRGTSGTGELFF.

This clonotype came up many times. The gene calls are TRBV3-1 and TRBJ2-1; TRBD2 is a possible D gene (5 bases). CDR3 size: 17 residues. The V end lost 1 base, the J end lost 6 bases, and 19 bases lay between the germline ends. The germline gives CDR1 LGHDT, CDR2 YNNKEL (reference sequence). CDR3 amino acids: CASSQAYSVIPLNEQFF. In DNA form, the CDR3 reads TGTGCCAGCAGCCAAGCATATAGCGTGATCCCCCTCAATGAGCAGTTCTTC.

At least ten counts were recorded for this clonotype. The chain has TRBV6-5 and TRBJ1-3; D gene unclear. Germline CDR1 reads MNHEY; CDR2 reads SVGAGI. The CDR3 runs 15 residues. V lost 2 bases to trimming and J lost 1 base, with 9 bases between them. DNA for the CDR3: TGTGCCAGCAGTTACGTGGCCGCTTCTGGAAACACCATATATTTT. Amino acids: CASSYVAASGNTIYF.

This clonotype occurred many times. The chain carries TRBV29-1 and TRBJ2-1; TRBD2 matches at 9 bases. J lost 10 bases, V lost 7 bases, and 8 bases had no gene match. The CDR3 is made up of 12 amino acids. In germline, CDR1 is SQVTM, CDR2 ANQGSEA. The CDR3 nucleotides are TGCAGCGCAGTAGCGGGAGTAGGCGAGCAGTTCTTC. As protein: CSAVAGVGEQFF.

Many counts were recorded for this clonotype. The chain combines TRBV6-6 with TRBJ2-7, with unresolved D. The CDR3 extends over 13 amino acids. V was trimmed by 0 bases and J by 12 bases, leaving 15 bases between them. Germline V gene data show CDR1 as MNHNY and CDR2 as SVGAGI (reference sequence). The CDR3 DNA reads as TGTGCCAGCAGTTACTCCAAAGGCCATAATCGGTACTTC. Encoded protein: CASSYSKGHNRYF.

This clonotype turned up a few times. V gene TRBV7-6 combines with J gene TRBJ2-7; D is ambiguous. V gave up 4 bases and J gave up 5 bases, with 12 bases separating them. Germline CDR1 SGHVS, CDR2 FNYEAQ. The CDR3 runs 13 residues. CDR3 nucleotides: TGTGCCAGCAGCTCGCTTTCCGAGCACGAGCAGTACTTC. Protein: CASSSLSEHEQYF. The entire variable domain, with the rest obtained from reference TRBV7-6 and TRBJ2-7, is as follows: GAGVSQSPRYKVTKRGQDVALRCDPISGHVSLYWYRQALGQGPEFLTYFNYEAQQDKSGLPNDRFSAERPEGSISTLTIQRTEQRDSAMYRCASSSLSEHEQYFGPGTRLTVT.

The chain has TRBV6-5 and TRBJ1-3; possibly TRBD1 for D (6 bases). V was cut by 5 bases and J by 2 bases, with 13 bases left in between. This CDR3 comprises 15 residues. The germline V gene encodes CDR1 MNHEY and CDR2 SVGAGI. The CDR3 region has the DNA TGTGCCAGCAGTCCCCTCCGGGGGCCTGGAAACACCATATATTTT. Its translation is CASSPLRGPGNTIYF.

Details on this clonotype: A much larger clone sits a single nucleotide away, making a read error possible. CDR3 nucleotides: TGTGCCAGCAAACTTTTGACCTCTGGAAACACCATATATTTT. Protein product: CASKLLTSGNTIYF. The chain employs TRBV28 and TRBJ1-3, with D unresolved. V was trimmed by 7 bases and J by 0 bases, leaving 10 bases between them. The CDR3 loop spans 14 amino acids. The V gene's germline CDR1 is MDHEN and CDR2 SYDVKM.

This clonotype was seen more than once but under ten times. The J gene is TRBJ2-7, the V gene TRBV19; TRBD2 aligns across 8 bases. Germline lookup yields CDR1 LNHDA and CDR2 SQIVND (reference sequence). The V segment lost 7 bases and the J segment 3 bases; nucleotides outside the gene matches: 11. There are 15 residues in the CDR3. The CDR3 bases are TGTGCCAGTACCCCCAAATCGGGACTAGTCTACGAGCAGTACTTC. This encodes CASTPKSGLVYEQYF.